This TCR beta chain is from a study of T cell repertoires in ileal Crohn's disease (dated by TCRdb to the late 2010s). Context from the whole study: The median duration of disease was about 7.3 years, and at the time of surgery around 36% of patients were active smokers. About half of the patients received postoperative therapy: about a dozen received thiopurines and roughly 17 received anti-TNF agents. Running in parallel with the study was a multicentre cohort set up to find predictors of early endoscopic recurrence following ileocolonic resection. The study sequenced 150 to 200 mucosal samples from 57 patients, taken at several locations on the surgical specimen and at postoperative endoscopy. A prospective multicentre cohort supplied the 57 Crohn's disease patients whose TCR repertoires were analysed. Every patient underwent surgery because of a complication, which was stricturing disease in around 60% and penetrating disease in about 40%. A Rutgeerts score above i0 was used to define endoscopic postoperative recurrence.

The germline V gene sets CDR1 to MDHEN and CDR2 to SYDVKM. V trim: 3 bases; J trim: 1 base; unmatched bases: 1. Taken from cysteine to phenylalanine, the CDR3 has 14 residues. Only the CDR3 portion is preserved as DNA: 42 bases, with reading frame beginning at the first base. For commercial TCRB immunosequencing, roughly 0.5 micrograms of biopsy DNA were submitted for each sample. Adaptive Biotechnology amplified the CDR3 regions from genomic DNA with a two-step multiplex PCR designed to control amplification bias. In the first PCR, primers covered every V and J gene segment, and in the second PCR, barcodes and Illumina adapters were added. CDR3 libraries were sequenced on an Illumina instrument. Processing in the source paper ran as follows. The analysis used both the pipelines supplied by the vendor and custom analysis of the raw data in R/Bioconductor with R version 3.3.0. Clonality, which ranges from 0 to 1, was calculated as the inverse of the normalised Shannon entropy across all productive clones. High-frequency clones were defined as the share of the repertoire occupied by the top 100 clones, with only clones passing a 95% confidence test being retained. The Simpson index measured repertoire diversity, and the Morisita-Horn index measured overlap between samples. Drawn from immuneACCESS, this table holds only the in-frame rearrangements with V and J called that TCRdb kept. Clones are partly lost; checked studies trace under half to an unresolved V gene and leave the rest unexplained. V and J calls and clone size are copied from that table; D and trimming were computed from the DNA. This sample comprises roughly 7,200 clones, 75% to 85% of them detected only once. The ten largest clones represent just over 4.5% of the sample.

A note on this clone: Its antigen is unknown. Qualities for individual bases were not recorded, and no much larger clone is one base off.

General findings and caveats noted by the study authors: Only a subgroup of patients, of unstated size, had their mucosal CD4 and CD8 T cells sorted and sequenced. More high-frequency clones were carried by sorted CD8 T cells than by CD4 T cells, suggesting that mucosal expansions were mainly CD8. Endoscopic recurrence was found to be associated with higher high-frequency clone percentages at surgery, and recurrence was observed in all patients with clonality above 26.8% (18/57). Patients who were active smokers at surgery had a significantly higher proportion of clonal expansions than non-smokers (around 24% vs 18%, p=0.02).

Eligible patients were adults with ileal or ileocolonic Crohn's disease who had an indication for ileocolonic resection. Whole ileal mucosal biopsies were stored frozen at -80°C before DNA extraction. A TRizol-based method was used to extract genomic DNA from the frozen whole biopsies, and the DNA was quantified with a NanoDrop 2000 spectrophotometer. This receptor chain uses TRBV28 and TRBJ2-7, and TRBD1 aligns with 9 junction nucleotides. Sample: ileal tissue. The source is an adult with Crohn's disease. Here is the DNA: TGTGCCAGCAGTTTCGGGACAGGGTCCTACGAGCAGTACTTC. The resulting protein is CASSFGTGSYEQYF.